Following are 29 T cell receptor beta chains from one sample sequenced in a study of blood T cell repertoires in COVID-19. The data were produced by immunoSEQ multiplex PCR, yet TCRdb's version contains in-frame clones alone and is incomplete. The sample lists a few hundred thousand clones; around 88% were seen once. Sequencing input: peripheral blood. The receptor source for this set is a woman aged 25 to 39 who had recovered from COVID-19.

This clone was counted only a few times. The rearrangement joins TRBV7-9 to TRBJ1-1; 9 positions agree with TRBD1. V lost 1 base to trimming and J lost 5 bases; unmatched junction nucleotides: 8. The germline CDR1 and CDR2 sequences are SEHNR and FQNEAQ (reference sequence). The CDR3 totals 16 residues. The CDR3 DNA reads as TGTGCCAGCAGCTTAGTTAACAGGGGGCCGGGTACTGAAGCTTTCTTT. This translates into CASSLVNRGPGTEAFF.

This chain uses TRBV19 with TRBJ1-1, with no clear D. The CDR3 covers 13 residues. V lost 1 base and J 5 bases, leaving 8 bases between the germline ends. From germline, CDR1 is LNHDA and CDR2 SQIVND (reference sequence). In DNA, the CDR3 is TGTGCCAGTAGTATAGTACCCGGGACTGAAGCTTTCTTT. It translates to CASSIVPGTEAFF. Drawing the rest from reference TRBV19 and TRBJ1-1, the complete variable domain is DGGITQSPKYLFRKEGQNVTLSCEQNLNHDAMYWYRQDPGQGLRLIYYSQIVNDFQKGDIAEGYSVSREKKESFPLTVTSAQKNPTAFYLCASSIVPGTEAFFGQGTRLTVV.

The V gene is TRBV5-8, the J gene TRBJ1-1; 9 bases map to TRBD1. Germline V lookup: CDR1 SGHTS, CDR2 YDEGEE. This CDR3 comprises 14 residues. The J segment lost 4 bases and the V segment lost 3 bases, leaving 4 bases of the junction unmatched. The CDR3 sequence is CASSSGTGITEAFF. CDR3 bases: TGTGCCAGCAGCTCCGGGACAGGGATCACTGAAGCTTTCTTT.

This clone was recorded only once. CDR3 nucleotide sequence: TGTGCCAGCAGCCAAGAATTATCGGGACAGGGTGAGTTCGTCCCTGGAAACACCATATATTTT. It yields the protein CASSQELSGQGEFVPGNTIYF. This chain links TRBV3-1 (or the pseudogene TRBV3-2) with TRBJ1-3, with 9 nucleotides matching TRBD1. This CDR3 has 21 residues. J was trimmed by 2 bases and V by 0 bases; bases with no gene match: 17. Germline V gene sequence: CDR1 LGHDT, CDR2 YNNKEL (reference sequence).

The rearrangement uses TRBV5-1 and TRBJ1-1, with 11 bases that match TRBD1. The germline V gene encodes CDR1 SGHRS and CDR2 YFSETQ. V lost 4 bases to trimming and J lost 6 bases; unmatched junction nucleotides: 5. This CDR3 comprises 14 residues. The CDR3 region has the DNA TGCGCCAGCAGCGCGGGACAGGGGGGTTCTGAAGCTTTCTTT. Translated: CASSAGQGGSEAFF.

The CDR3 loop is CASSQSRGGSGEQYF. The CDR3 DNA follows: TGTGCCAGCAGCCAATCGCGGGGGGGCTCGGGCGAGCAGTACTTC. The chain combines TRBV16 with TRBJ2-7; 9 bases line up with TRBD2. The CDR3 is made up of 15 amino acids. Germline V lookup: CDR1 KGHSY, CDR2 FQNENV. The trim removed 0 bases at V and 6 bases at J, leaving 6 bases unmatched.

V usage is TRBV20-1 and J usage is TRBJ1-5, with unresolved D. The germline V and J ends were trimmed by 3 bases and 6 bases, with 12 bases remaining between them. CDR3 length equals 13 residues. Germline V gene lookup returns CDR1 DFQATT and CDR2 SNEGSKA (reference sequence). CDR3 sequence: CSASPSLSQPQHF. DNA for the CDR3: TGCAGTGCTAGTCCCTCGTTGAGTCAGCCCCAGCATTTT.

The chain uses TRBV12-5 and TRBJ2-1; perhaps TRBD1 as D (6 bases). Germline V CDR1 and CDR2: LGHNT, FRNRAP. Between the trimmed V and J ends, which lost 5 bases and 8 bases, there was a span of 13 bases. CDR3 length: 13 amino acids. This CDR3 reads CASGKGGLDEQFF. The CDR3 nucleotides are TGTGCTAGTGGTAAAGGGGGTTTGGATGAGCAGTTCTTC.

CDR3 DNA sequence: TGTGCCAGCGTACACACGGGACAGGGCTACGAGCAGTACTTC. Translation gives CASVHTGQGYEQYF. This rearrangement joins TRBV6-5 to TRBJ2-7; TRBD1 aligns across 9 bases. There are 14 residues in the CDR3. V lost 8 bases to trimming and J lost 3 bases; unmatched junction nucleotides: 8. Germline assignment: CDR1 MNHEY and CDR2 SVGAGI.

CDR3 amino acids: CAGQPGGPFSYEQYF. Written as DNA, the CDR3 is TGTGCCGGCCAGCCGGGGGGGCCATTCTCCTACGAGCAGTACTTC. The rearrangement joins TRBV28 to TRBJ2-7; 8 bases fit TRBD2. The V gene end was trimmed by 11 bases and the J gene end by 0 bases; junction bases not matched to a gene: 12. The V gene's germline CDR1 is MDHEN and CDR2 SYDVKM. CDR3 length equals 15 residues.

The J gene is TRBJ1-1, the V gene TRBV5-4, with D possibly matching TRBD1 (6 bases). The germline CDR1 and CDR2 sequences are SGHNT and YYREEE (reference sequence). CDR3 length equals 16 residues. Trimming cost V 2 bases and J 3 bases, with 17 bases left between them. Written as DNA, the CDR3 is TGTGCCAGCAGCTTAGGCGGGGGAGGGGGTTACACTGAAGCTTTCTTT. Its protein is CASSLGGGGGYTEAFF.

V usage is TRBV19 and J usage is TRBJ2-7; TRBD1 agrees at 7 bases. The CDR3 contains 13 residues. The ends lost 3 bases at V and 2 bases at J; junction bases unmatched: 1. Germline CDR1 is LNHDA and CDR2 is SQIVND (reference sequence). DNA of the CDR3: TGTGCCAGTAGTATGGGACAGACCTACGAGCAGTACTTC. Translation gives CASSMGQTYEQYF.

CDR3: CATRTGGVSGYTF. In DNA form, the CDR3 reads TGTGCCACCCGGACCGGGGGGGTGAGTGGCTACACCTTC. The chain carries TRBV6-5 and TRBJ1-2; maybe TRBD1 (5 bases). The length of the CDR3 is 13 residues. With 10 bases removed from V and 7 bases from J, the gap between germline ends came to 19 bases. Germline V gene lookup returns CDR1 MNHEY and CDR2 SVGAGI.

DNA of the CDR3: TGTGCCAGCAGTGAATCAGTTAATTCACCCCTCCACTTT. It specifies CASSESVNSPLHF. The V gene is TRBV6-1, the J gene TRBJ1-6; D is unresolved. Germline V gene data show CDR1 as MNHNS and CDR2 as SASEGT. The CDR3 loop spans 13 amino acids. The ends were cut back, 2 bases at V and 6 bases at J, with 5 bases in the middle.

V is TRBV24-1 and J is TRBJ1-2; 7 nucleotides match TRBD1. The CDR3 is made up of 15 amino acids. Germline V gene sequence: CDR1 KGHDR, CDR2 SFDVKD. After removal of 4 bases from V and 6 bases from J, the junction contained 10 bases not matched to a gene. As DNA, the CDR3 is TGTGCCACCAGTGACCCCGGACAGGATAAAGATGGCTACACCTTC. It codes for CATSDPGQDKDGYTF.

J is TRBJ1-1 and V is TRBV29-1, with D possibly being TRBD1 (6 bases). The germline V gene encodes CDR1 SQVTM and CDR2 ANQGSEA. The CDR3 has 13 amino acids. V dropped 6 bases and J dropped 4 bases, with 15 bases sitting between them. This CDR3 reads CSVLGGEGTEAFF. In DNA form, the CDR3 reads TGCAGCGTCCTTGGGGGCGAGGGCACTGAAGCTTTCTTT.

This clone was counted a single time. This chain uses TRBV21-1 with TRBJ2-4; TRBD2, the table's D call, lacks a check against the DNA. TRBV21-1 is a pseudogene segment. The CDR3 runs to 13 residues. CDR3 amino acids: CASSPPGGHIQYF. In DNA, the CDR3 is TGTGCCAGCAGCCCCCCCGGCGGGCACATTCAGTACTTC.

The V call is TRBV19, the J call TRBJ2-5; tentatively, D is TRBD1 (5 bases). Germline V CDR1 and CDR2: LNHDA, SQIVND (reference sequence). CDR3 length: 15 amino acids. V was cut by 3 bases and J by 2 bases, with 13 bases left in between. The CDR3 sequence: CASSMGRVGQETQYF. CDR3 nucleotide sequence: TGTGCCAGTAGTATGGGCAGGGTCGGACAAGAGACCCAGTACTTC.

The chain couples TRBV24-1 to TRBJ2-7, with TRBD2 identical over 8 bases. Germline assignment: CDR1 KGHDR and CDR2 SFDVKD. This CDR3 is 16 amino acids long. J gave up 5 bases and V 5 bases, and 13 bases lay outside the gene matches. The CDR3 coding sequence is TGTGCCACCAGTGCCAACCCCGGGACTAGATTCGACGAGCAGTACTTC. Translating it yields CATSANPGTRFDEQYF.

The rearrangement joins TRBV18 to TRBJ2-1; 12 bases align to TRBD2. J was trimmed by 8 bases and V by 3 bases; bases with no gene match: 5. This CDR3 region has 15 residues. In germline, CDR1 is KGHSH, CDR2 LQKENI. The CDR3: CASSPLLAGGHEQFF. The CDR3 region has the DNA TGTGCCAGCTCACCTTTGCTAGCGGGGGGGCATGAGCAGTTCTTC.

This chain connects TRBV29-1 to TRBJ1-2, with 7 bases lining up with TRBD1. CDR1 and CDR2 (germline): SQVTM, ANQGSEA. The CDR3 has 15 amino acids. V lost 5 bases, J lost 0 bases, and 9 bases stayed unmatched. In DNA, the CDR3 is TGCAGCGTTTCGATCCCTGGACAGGCTAACTATGGCTACACCTTC. This translates into CSVSIPGQANYGYTF.

The chain combines TRBV2 with TRBJ1-2, with 7 bases fitting TRBD1. This CDR3 has 13 residues. Germline-derived CDR1 and CDR2 are SNHLY and FYNNEI. After removal of 4 bases from V and 6 bases from J, the junction contained 5 bases not matched to a gene. This CDR3 reads CASSARDRDGYTF. CDR3 bases: TGTGCCAGCAGTGCCCGTGACAGGGATGGCTACACCTTC.

The V call is TRBV5-1, the J call TRBJ1-2; a possible D gene is TRBD1 (6 bases). V shed 4 bases and J shed 6 bases, with 13 bases lying between them. The CDR3 length is 13 residues. CDR1 is SGHRS, CDR2 YFSETQ, per germline. In DNA form, the CDR3 reads TGCGCCAGCAGCCCGGGGTGGGGGCATGGCTACACCTTC. Protein: CASSPGWGHGYTF.

The V and J genes are TRBV24-1 and TRBJ2-5; D not resolved. Germline-derived CDR1 and CDR2 are KGHDR and SFDVKD. The CDR3 covers 14 residues. Trimming shortened V by 4 bases and J by 6 bases, and 14 bases separated the two germline ends. DNA of the CDR3: TGTGCCACCAGTGAGCCGGGTCCGAGGAAGACCCAGTACTTC. Amino acid sequence: CATSEPGPRKTQYF.

V and J are TRBV7-2 and TRBJ1-5; D may be TRBD1 (6 bases). Germline V gene lookup returns CDR1 SGHTA and CDR2 FQGNSA. This CDR3 contains 16 residues. Trimming shortened V by 1 base and J by 2 bases, and 12 bases separated the two germline ends. The CDR3 DNA sequence: TGTGCCAGCAGCTTAGTTGGGGCAGGGGGCAATCAGCCCCAGCATTTT. Its translation: CASSLVGAGGNQPQHF.

The genes are TRBV6-1 and TRBJ2-1; 8 bases align to TRBD2. The CDR3 is 14 amino acids. The V gene end was trimmed by 3 bases and the J gene end by 12 bases; junction bases not matched to a gene: 10. Germline CDR1 reads MNHNS; CDR2 reads SASEGT. The CDR3 DNA sequence: TGTGCCAGCAGTGATTTGGCCGGGGGGGCCGGGCAGTTCTTC. Translated, it gives CASSDLAGGAGQFF.

V gene TRBV11-2 combines with J gene TRBJ2-3, with D unresolved. This CDR3 spans 13 amino acids. The germline V gene encodes CDR1 SGHAT and CDR2 FQNNGV. Trimming left V 4 bases short and J 4 bases short, with 9 bases between. The chain's CDR3 is CASSSSLSDTQYF. The DNA of the CDR3 is TGTGCCAGCAGCTCGTCTCTGTCAGATACGCAGTATTTT.

This chain connects TRBV19 to TRBJ2-7; no reliable D call. The CDR3 runs to 13 residues. Between the trimmed V and J ends, which lost 5 bases and 1 base, there was a span of 9 bases. Germline V gives CDR1 LNHDA, CDR2 SQIVND (reference sequence). CDR3 in amino acids: CASSLARSYEQYF. Here the CDR3 DNA reads TGTGCCAGTAGTTTGGCCCGTTCCTACGAGCAGTACTTC.

The rearrangement links TRBV27 to TRBJ1-5; 9 bases fit TRBD1. Germline V CDR1 and CDR2: MNHEY, SMNVEV (reference sequence). V shed 5 bases, J shed 4 bases, and the junction held 12 bases outside the gene matches. The CDR3 covers 17 residues. CDR3 nucleotides: TGTGCCAGCAGTCCACGACAGGGGGAGGGGTGGAATCAGCCCCAGCATTTT. The encoded protein is CASSPRQGEGWNQPQHF.